The entry that follows covers one TCR beta chain sequence. This clone was observed a handful of times. Its antigen is still unknown. No base quality values were provided; no much bigger clone lies one nucleotide off. This sample is drawn from a study of cytomegalovirus exposure and HLA in healthy donors (TCRdb year 2017). In terms of the full investigation: According to a later analysis, one platform produced both the 120 validation repertoires and the roughly 660 repertoires of the first cohort. The aim of the study was to test whether cataloging public T cell receptors could identify signatures of past pathogen exposure. A separate validation cohort of 100 to 150 different subjects was used in addition to the roughly 700-subject first cohort. To predict cytomegalovirus infection status, the study combined high-throughput TCR immunosequencing, statistical association of individual TCRs with disease status, and machine learning. Overall study results and their limits: While some public TCRs were present in many individuals, most TCR sequences turned up only very rarely across donors. The classifier was reported to diagnose cytomegalovirus status with high specificity and sensitivity in both the original and validation cohorts. Of the cluster scores, roughly 95% were above 0 in a later analysis, which found that TCRs clustered in the first cohort also tended to co-occur in the approximately 110 validation repertoires. A few of the identified cytomegalovirus-associated TCR beta chains were confirmed in vitro to be specific for cytomegalovirus antigens. According to the authors, the approach could potentially be generalized to other disease states and immunological phenotypes. The study gave a list of around 170 TCR beta chains associated with cytomegalovirus. The validation cohort had no HLA typing available for a later analysis, so co-occurrence within that cohort was assessed over all 110 or so repertoires.

After removal of 5 bases from V and 5 bases from J, the junction retains 6 bases not matched to a gene. CDR1 and CDR2 were assigned from the germline V gene as SGHRS and YFSETQ. The CDR3 contains 14 residues, cysteine and phenylalanine counted. The only DNA kept is the CDR3, 42 bases in frame from the first base. Libraries were prepared through the immunoSEQ multiplex PCR assay. As for how the authors treated the data: A statistical classification framework was built to diagnose cytomegalovirus status from the catalog of TCR beta chain sequences. Sourced from immuneACCESS, this table was stored by TCRdb with only in-frame sequences that have V and J called. A share of the clones is absent; for the studies checked, an unresolved V gene accounts for under half, and the remainder has no known explanation. V and J calls and clone size are given by that table; D and trimming were obtained from the DNA. In this sample the table shows 110,000 or so clones, about 88% of which occur a single time. The biggest ten clones account for around 4.1% of the sample.

Separate from the roughly 650-subject first cohort, the validation cohort of more than 90 subjects was the group to which the donors belonged. What was sequenced was PBMCs. The chain couples TRBV5-1 to TRBJ1-4; TRBD1 agrees with 7 junctional bases. This clonotype was sampled from a woman in her late teens or twenties in good health and CMV-seropositive. DNA sequence: TGCGCCAGCAGTACGGGACAGCCAAATGAAAAACTGTTTTTT. Its amino acids are CASSTGQPNEKLFF.